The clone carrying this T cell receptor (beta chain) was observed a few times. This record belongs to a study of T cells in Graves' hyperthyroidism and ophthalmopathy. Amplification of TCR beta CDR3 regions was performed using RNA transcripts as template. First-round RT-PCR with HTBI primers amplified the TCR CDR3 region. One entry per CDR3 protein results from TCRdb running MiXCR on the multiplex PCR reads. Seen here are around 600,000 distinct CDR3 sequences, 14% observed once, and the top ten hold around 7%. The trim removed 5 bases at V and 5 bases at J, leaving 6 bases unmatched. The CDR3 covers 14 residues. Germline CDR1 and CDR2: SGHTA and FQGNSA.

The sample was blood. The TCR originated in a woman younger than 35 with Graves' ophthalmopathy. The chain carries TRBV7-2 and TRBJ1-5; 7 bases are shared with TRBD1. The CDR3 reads CASSPTGTHQPQHF. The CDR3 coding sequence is TGTGCCAGCAGCCCGACAGGGACCCATCAGCCCCAGCATTTT.